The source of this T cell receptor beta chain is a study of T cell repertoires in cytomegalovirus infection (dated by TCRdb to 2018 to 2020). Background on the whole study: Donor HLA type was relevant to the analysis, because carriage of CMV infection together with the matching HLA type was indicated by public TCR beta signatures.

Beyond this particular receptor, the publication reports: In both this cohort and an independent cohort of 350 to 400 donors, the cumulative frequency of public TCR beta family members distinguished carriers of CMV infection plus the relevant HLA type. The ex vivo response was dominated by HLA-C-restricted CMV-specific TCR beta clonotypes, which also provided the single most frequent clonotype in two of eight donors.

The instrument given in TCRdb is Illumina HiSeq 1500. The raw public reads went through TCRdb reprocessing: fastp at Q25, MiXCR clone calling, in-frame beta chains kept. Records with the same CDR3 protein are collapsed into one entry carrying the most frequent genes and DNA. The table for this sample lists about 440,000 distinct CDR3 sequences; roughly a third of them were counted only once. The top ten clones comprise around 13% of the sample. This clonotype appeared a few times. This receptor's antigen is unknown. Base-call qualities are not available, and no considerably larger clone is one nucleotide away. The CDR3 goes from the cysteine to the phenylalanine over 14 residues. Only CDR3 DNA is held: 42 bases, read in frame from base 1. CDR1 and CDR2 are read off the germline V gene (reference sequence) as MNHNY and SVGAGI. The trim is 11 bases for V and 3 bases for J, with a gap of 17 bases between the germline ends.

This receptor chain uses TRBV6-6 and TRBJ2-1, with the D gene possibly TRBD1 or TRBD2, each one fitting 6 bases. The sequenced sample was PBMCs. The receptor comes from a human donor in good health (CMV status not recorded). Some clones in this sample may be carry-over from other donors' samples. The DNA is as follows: TGTGCCGTCCAAGGGGGGCTCCACTACAATGAGCAGTTCTTC. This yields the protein CAVQGGLHYNEQFF.